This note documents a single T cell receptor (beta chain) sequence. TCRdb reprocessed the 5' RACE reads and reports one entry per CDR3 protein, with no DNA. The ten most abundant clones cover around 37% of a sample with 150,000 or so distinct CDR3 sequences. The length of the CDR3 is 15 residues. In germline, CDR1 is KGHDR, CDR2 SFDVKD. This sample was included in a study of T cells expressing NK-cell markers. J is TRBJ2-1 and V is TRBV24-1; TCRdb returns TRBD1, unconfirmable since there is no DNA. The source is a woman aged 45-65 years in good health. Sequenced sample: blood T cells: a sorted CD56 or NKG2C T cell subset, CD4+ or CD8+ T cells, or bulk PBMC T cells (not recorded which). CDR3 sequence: CATSGGQGYDNEQFF.